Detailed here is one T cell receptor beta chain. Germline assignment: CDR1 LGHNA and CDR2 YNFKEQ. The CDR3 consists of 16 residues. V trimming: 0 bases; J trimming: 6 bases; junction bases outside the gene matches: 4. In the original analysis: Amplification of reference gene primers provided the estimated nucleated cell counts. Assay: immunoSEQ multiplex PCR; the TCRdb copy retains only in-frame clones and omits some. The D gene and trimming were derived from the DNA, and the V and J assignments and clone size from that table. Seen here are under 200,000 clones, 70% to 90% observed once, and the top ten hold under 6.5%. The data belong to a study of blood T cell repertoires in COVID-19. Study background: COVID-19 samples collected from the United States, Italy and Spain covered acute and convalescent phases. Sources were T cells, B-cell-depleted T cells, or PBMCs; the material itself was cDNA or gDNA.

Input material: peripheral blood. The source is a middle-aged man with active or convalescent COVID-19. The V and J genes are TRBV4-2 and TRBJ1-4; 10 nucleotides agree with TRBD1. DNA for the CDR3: TGTGCCAGCAGCCAAGACGTGACAGGGGGCTATGAAAAACTGTTTTTT. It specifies CASSQDVTGGYEKLFF.